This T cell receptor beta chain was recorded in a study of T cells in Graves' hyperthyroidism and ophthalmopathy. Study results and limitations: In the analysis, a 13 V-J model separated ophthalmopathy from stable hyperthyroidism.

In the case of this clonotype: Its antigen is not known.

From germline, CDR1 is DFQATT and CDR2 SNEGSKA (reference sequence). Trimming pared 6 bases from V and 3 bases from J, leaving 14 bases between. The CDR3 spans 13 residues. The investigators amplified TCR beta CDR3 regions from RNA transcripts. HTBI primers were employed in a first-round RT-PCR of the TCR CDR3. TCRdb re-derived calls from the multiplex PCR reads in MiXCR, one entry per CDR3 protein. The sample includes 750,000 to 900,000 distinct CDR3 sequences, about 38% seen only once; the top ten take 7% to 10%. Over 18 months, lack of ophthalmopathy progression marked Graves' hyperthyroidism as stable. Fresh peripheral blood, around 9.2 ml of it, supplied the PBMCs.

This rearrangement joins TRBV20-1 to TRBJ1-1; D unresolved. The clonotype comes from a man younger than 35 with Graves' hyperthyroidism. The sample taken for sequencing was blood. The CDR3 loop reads CSAPSRIDTEAFF. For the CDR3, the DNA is TGCAGTGCCCCTTCTAGAATAGACACTGAAGCTTTCTTT.